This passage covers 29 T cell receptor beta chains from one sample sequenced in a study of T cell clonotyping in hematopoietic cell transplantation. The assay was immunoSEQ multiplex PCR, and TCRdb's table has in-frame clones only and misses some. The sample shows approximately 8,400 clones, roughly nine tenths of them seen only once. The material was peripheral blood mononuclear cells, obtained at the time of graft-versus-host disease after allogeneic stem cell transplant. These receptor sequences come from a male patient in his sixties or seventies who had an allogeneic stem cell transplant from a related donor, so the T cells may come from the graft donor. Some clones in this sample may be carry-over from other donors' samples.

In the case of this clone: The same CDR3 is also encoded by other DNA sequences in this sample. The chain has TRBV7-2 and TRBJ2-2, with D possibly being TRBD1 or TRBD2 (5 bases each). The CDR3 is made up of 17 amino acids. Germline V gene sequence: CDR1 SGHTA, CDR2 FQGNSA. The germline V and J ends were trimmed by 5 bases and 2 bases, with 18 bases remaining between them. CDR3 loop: CASSDPGQATNTGELFF. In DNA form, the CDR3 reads TGTGCCAGCAGCGACCCGGGGCAGGCGACAAACACCGGGGAGCTGTTTTTT.

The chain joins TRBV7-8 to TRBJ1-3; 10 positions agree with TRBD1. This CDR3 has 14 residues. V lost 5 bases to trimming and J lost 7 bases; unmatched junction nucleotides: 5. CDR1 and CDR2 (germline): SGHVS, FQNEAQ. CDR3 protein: CASSQTGGSNTIYF. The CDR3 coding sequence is TGTGCCAGCAGCCAGACAGGGGGCAGTAACACCATATATTTT.

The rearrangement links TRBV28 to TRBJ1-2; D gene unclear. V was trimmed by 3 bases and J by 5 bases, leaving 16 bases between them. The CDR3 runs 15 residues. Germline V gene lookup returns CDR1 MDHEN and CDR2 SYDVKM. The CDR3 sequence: CASSFGSVKWYGYTF. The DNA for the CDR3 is TGTGCCAGCAGTTTCGGGTCAGTCAAATGGTATGGCTACACCTTC.

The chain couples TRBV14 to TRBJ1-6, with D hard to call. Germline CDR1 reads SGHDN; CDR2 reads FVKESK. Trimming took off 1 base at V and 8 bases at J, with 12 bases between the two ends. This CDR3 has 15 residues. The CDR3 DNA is TGTGCCAGCAGCCAAGTAAGGATTGTCGATTCACCCCTCCACTTT. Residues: CASSQVRIVDSPLHF.

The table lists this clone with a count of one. The CDR3 sequence is CSARGGYEQYF. CDR3 DNA sequence: TGCAGTGCTAGAGGGGGGTACGAGCAGTACTTC. The chain joins TRBV20-1 to TRBJ2-7; D could derive from TRBD1 or TRBD2 (5 bases each). Per the germline V gene, CDR1 is DFQATT and CDR2 is SNEGSKA (reference sequence). CDR3 length equals 11 residues. V gave up 1 base and J gave up 4 bases, with 5 bases separating them.

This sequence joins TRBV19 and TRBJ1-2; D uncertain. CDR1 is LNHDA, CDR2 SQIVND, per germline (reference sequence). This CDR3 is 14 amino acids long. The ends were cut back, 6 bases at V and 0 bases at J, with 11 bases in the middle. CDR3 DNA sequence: TGTGCCAGTAGACCGGGCCCTACTAACTATGGCTACACCTTC. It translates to CASRPGPTNYGYTF.

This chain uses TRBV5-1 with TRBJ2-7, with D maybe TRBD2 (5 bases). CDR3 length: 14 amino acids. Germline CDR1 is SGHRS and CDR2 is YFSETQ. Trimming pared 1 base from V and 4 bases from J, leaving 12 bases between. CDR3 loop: CASSLSADYYEQYF. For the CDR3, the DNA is TGCGCCAGCAGCTTGTCGGCCGACTATTACGAGCAGTACTTC.

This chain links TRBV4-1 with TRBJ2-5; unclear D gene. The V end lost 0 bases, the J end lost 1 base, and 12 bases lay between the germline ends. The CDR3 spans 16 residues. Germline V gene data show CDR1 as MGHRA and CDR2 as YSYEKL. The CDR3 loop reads CASSQDLRVGQETQYF. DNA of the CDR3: TGCGCCAGCAGCCAAGATCTTCGTGTCGGCCAAGAGACCCAGTACTTC.

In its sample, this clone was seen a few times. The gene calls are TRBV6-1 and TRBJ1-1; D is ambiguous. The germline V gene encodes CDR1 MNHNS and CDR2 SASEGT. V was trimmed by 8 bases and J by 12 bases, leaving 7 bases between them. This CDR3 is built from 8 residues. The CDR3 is CASVGSFF. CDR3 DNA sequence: TGTGCCAGCGTAGGGTCTTTCTTT.

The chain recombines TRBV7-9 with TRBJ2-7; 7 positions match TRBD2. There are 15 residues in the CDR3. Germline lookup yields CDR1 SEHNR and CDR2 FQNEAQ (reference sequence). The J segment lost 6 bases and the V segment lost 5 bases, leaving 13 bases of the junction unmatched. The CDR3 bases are TGTGCCAGCAGCCCAGCGGGGACTCTCGGGTTCGAGCAGTACTTC. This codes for CASSPAGTLGFEQYF. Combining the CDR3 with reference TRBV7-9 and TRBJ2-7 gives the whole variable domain DTGVSQNPRHKITKRGQNVTFRCDPISEHNRLYWYRQTLGQGPEFLTYFQNEAQLEKSRLLSDRFSAERPKGSFSTLEIQRTEQGDSAMYLCASSPAGTLGFEQYFGPGTRLTVT.

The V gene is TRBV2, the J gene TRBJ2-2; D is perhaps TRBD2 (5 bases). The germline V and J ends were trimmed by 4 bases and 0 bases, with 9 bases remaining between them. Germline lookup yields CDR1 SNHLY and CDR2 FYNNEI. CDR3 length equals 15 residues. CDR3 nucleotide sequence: TGTGCCAGCAGTGTGCGGCGGGCGAACACCGGGGAGCTGTTTTTT. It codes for CASSVRRANTGELFF.

This CDR3 is CARASTAKNIQYF. DNA for the CDR3: TGTGCCAGGGCAAGTACGGCCAAAAACATTCAGTACTTC. The chain employs TRBV7-2 and TRBJ2-4; no clear D. Per germline, CDR1 SGHTA and CDR2 FQGNSA. The CDR3 runs 13 residues. The V and J ends lost 9 bases and 1 base respectively, with 10 bases between them.

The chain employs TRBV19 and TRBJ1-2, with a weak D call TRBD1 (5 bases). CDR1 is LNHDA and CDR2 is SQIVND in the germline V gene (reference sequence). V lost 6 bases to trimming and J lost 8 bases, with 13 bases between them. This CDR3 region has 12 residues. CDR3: CASRQVWGGYTF. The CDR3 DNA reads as TGTGCCAGTAGGCAGGTGTGGGGCGGCTACACCTTC.

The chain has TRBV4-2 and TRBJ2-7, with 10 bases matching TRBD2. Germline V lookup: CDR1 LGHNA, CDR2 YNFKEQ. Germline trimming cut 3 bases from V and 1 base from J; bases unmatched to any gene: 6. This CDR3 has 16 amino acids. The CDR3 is CASSHLLAGPSYEQYF. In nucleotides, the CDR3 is TGTGCCAGCAGCCACTTACTAGCGGGGCCTTCCTACGAGCAGTACTTC.

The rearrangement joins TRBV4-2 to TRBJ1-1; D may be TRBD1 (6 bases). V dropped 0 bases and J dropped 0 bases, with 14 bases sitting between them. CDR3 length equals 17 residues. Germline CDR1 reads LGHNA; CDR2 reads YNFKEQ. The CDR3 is CASSQDAPRGMNTEAFF. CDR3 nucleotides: TGTGCCAGCAGCCAAGACGCCCCCAGGGGAATGAACACTGAAGCTTTCTTT.

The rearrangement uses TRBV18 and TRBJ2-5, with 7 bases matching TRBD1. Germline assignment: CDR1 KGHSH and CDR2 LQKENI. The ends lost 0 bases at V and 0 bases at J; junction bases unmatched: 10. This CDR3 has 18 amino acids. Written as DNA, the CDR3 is TGTGCCAGCTCACCACCCGAGGGGGCGGGTCTGGACCAAGAGACCCAGTACTTC. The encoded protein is CASSPPEGAGLDQETQYF.

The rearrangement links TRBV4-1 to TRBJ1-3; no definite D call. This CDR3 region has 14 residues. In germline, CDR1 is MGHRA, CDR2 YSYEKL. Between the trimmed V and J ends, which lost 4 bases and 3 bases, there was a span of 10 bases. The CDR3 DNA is TGCGCCAGCAGCCCGGACGATTATGGAAACACCATATATTTT. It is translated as CASSPDDYGNTIYF.

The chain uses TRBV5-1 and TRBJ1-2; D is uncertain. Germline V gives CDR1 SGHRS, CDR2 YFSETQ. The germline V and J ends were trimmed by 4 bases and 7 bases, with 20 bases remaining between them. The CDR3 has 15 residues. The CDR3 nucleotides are TGCGCCAGCAGCCCCGTTCCGTTGGGCAGCGGTGGCTACACCTTC. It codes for CASSPVPLGSGGYTF.

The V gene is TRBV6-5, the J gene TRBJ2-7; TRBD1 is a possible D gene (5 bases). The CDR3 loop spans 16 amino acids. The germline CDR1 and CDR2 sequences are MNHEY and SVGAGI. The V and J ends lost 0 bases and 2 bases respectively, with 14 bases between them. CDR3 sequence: CASSYSKGRATYEQYF. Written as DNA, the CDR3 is TGTGCCAGCAGTTACTCGAAAGGCAGGGCCACCTACGAGCAGTACTTC.

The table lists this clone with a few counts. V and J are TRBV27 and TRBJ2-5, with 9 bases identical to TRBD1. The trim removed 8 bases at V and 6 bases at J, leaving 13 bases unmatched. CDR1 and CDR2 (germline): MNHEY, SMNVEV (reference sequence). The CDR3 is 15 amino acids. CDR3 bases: TGTGCCAGCTCCCCTGGGGACAGGGCGTGGAAGACCCAGTACTTC. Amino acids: CASSPGDRAWKTQYF.

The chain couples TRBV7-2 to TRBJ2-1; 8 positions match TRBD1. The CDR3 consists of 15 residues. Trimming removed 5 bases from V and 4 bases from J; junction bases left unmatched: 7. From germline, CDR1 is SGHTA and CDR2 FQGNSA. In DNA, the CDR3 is TGTGCCAGCAGCGATCGACAGGGGAGGTACAATGAGCAGTTCTTC. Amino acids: CASSDRQGRYNEQFF. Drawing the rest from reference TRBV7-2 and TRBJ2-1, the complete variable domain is GAGVSQSPSNKVTEKGKDVELRCDPISGHTALYWYRQSLGQGLEFLIYFQGNSAPDKSGLPSDRFSAERTGGSVSTLTIQRTQQEDSAVYLCASSDRQGRYNEQFFGPGTRLTVL.

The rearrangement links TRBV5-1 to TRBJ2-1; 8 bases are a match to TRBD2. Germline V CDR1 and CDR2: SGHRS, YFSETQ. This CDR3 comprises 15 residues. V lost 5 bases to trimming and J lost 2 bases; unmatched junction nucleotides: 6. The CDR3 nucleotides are TGCGCCAGCAGAAGTGGCGGGGGGACCTACAATGAGCAGTTCTTC. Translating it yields CASRSGGGTYNEQFF.

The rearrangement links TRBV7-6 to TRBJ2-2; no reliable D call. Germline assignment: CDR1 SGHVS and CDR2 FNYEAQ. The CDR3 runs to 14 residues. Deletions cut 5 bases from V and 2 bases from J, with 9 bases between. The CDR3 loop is CASSALFNTGELFF. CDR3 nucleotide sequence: TGTGCCAGCAGCGCCCTCTTCAACACCGGGGAGCTGTTTTTT.

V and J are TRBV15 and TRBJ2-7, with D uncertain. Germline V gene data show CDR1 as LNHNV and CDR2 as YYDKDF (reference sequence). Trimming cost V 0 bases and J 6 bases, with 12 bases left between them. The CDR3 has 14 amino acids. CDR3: CATSRDKTAGEQYF. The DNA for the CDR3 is TGTGCCACCAGCAGAGATAAGACGGCCGGCGAGCAGTACTTC.

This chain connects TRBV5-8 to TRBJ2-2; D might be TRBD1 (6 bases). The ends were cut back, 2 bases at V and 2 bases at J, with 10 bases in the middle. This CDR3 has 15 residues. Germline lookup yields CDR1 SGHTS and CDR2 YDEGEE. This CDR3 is CASSFTGYNTGELFF. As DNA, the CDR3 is TGTGCCAGCAGCTTCACAGGGTACAACACCGGGGAGCTGTTTTTT.

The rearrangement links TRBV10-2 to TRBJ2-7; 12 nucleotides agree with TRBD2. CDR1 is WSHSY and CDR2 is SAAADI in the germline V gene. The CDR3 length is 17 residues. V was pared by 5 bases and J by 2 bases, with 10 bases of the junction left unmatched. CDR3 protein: CASSQTSGGPPPYEQYF. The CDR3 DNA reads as TGCGCCAGCAGTCAGACTAGCGGGGGCCCACCCCCCTACGAGCAGTACTTC.

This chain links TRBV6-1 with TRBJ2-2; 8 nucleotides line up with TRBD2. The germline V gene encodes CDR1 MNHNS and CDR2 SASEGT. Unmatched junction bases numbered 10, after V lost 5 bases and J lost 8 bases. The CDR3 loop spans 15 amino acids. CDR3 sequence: CASSPTRASGGELFF. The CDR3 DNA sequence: TGTGCCAGCAGTCCCACCCGGGCTAGCGGGGGGGAGCTGTTTTTT.

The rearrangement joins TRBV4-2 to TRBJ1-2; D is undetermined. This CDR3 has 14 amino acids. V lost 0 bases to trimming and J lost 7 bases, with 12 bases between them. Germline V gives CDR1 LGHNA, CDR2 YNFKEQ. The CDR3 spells CASSQESLRGGYTF. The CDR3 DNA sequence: TGTGCCAGCAGCCAAGAAAGTCTACGGGGTGGCTACACCTTC.

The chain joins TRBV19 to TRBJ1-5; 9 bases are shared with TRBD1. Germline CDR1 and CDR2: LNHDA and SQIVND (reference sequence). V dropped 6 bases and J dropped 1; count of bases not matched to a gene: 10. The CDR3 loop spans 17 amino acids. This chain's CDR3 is CASRPIPGQGSNQPQHF. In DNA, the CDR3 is TGTGCCAGTAGACCTATTCCGGGACAGGGAAGCAATCAGCCCCAGCATTTT. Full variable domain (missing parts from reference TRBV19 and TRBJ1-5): DGGITQSPKYLFRKEGQNVTLSCEQNLNHDAMYWYRQDPGQGLRLIYYSQIVNDFQKGDIAEGYSVSREKKESFPLTVTSAQKNPTAFYLCASRPIPGQGSNQPQHFGDGTRLSIL.